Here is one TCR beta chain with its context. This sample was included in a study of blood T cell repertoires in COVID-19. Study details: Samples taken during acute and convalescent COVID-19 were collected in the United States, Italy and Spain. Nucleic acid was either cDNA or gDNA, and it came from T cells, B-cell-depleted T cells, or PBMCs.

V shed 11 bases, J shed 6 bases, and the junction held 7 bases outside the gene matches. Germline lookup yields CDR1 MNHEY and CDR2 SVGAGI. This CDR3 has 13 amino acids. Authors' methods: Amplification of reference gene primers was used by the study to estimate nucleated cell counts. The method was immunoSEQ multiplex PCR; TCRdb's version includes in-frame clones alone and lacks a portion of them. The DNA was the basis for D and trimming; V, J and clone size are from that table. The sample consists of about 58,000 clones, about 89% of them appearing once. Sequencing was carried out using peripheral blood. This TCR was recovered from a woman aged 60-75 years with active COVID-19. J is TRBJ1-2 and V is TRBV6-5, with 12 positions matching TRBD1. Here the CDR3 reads CARGGTGGHGYTF. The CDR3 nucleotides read TGTGCCCGCGGAGGGACAGGGGGCCATGGCTACACCTTC.